This T cell receptor (beta chain) was identified in a study of blood T cell repertoires in COVID-19. About the research overall: Spain, Italy and the United States supplied samples that represented acute and convalescent COVID-19. From T cells, B-cell-depleted T cells, or PBMCs came the material, which was cDNA or gDNA.

Authors' data handling: Amplification with reference gene primers provided the estimates of nucleated cell counts. Only in-frame clones appear in the TCRdb table, and some are missing; sequencing was by immunoSEQ multiplex PCR. That table furnishes V, J and clone size, whereas the DNA furnished D and trimming. The sample has roughly 41,000 clones; around 70% are singletons. V lost 5 bases and J lost 3, with 10 bases in between. The CDR3 is 13 amino acids. Per the germline V gene, CDR1 is LGHNT and CDR2 is FRNRAP. This rearrangement joins TRBV12-5 to TRBJ2-5; TRBD2 might be the D (6 bases). The sequenced sample consisted of peripheral blood. The source is a man aged 70 or older with COVID-19, enrolled during active disease. The CDR3 DNA follows: TGTGCTAGTGGTCCGTGGGGGGAAGAGACCCAGTACTTC. Translated: CASGPWGEETQYF.